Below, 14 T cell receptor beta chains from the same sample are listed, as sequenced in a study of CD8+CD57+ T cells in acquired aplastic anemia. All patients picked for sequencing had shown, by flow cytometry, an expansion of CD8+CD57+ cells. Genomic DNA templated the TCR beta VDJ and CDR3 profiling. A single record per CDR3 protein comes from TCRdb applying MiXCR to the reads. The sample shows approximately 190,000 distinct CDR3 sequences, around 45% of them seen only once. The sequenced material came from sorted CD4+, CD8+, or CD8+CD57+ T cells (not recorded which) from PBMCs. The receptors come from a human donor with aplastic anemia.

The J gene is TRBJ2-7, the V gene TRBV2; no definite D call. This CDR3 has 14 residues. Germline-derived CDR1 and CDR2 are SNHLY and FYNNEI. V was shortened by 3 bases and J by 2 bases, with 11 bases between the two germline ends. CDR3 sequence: CASSDGSRAYEQYF. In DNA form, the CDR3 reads TGTGCCAGCAGTGACGGCAGCCGTGCCTACGAGCAGTACTTC.

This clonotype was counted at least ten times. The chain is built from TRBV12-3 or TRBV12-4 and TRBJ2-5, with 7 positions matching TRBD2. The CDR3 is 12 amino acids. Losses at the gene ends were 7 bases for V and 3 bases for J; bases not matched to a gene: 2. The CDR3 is CASNRGEETQYF. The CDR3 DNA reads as TGTGCCAGCAACCGGGGGGAAGAGACCCAGTACTTC.

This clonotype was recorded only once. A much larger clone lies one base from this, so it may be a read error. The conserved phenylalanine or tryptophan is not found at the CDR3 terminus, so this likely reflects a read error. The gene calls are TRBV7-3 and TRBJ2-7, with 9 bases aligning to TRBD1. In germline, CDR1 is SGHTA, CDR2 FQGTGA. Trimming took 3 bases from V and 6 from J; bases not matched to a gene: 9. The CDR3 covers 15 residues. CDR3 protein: CASSFDRGQGSEQYS. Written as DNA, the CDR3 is TGTGCCAGCAGCTTTGACAGGGGACAGGGCAGCGAGCAGTACTCC.

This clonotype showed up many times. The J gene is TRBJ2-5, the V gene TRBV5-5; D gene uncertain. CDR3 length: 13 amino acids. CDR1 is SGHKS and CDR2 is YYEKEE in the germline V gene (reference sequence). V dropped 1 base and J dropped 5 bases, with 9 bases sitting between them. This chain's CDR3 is CASSLPRHETQYF. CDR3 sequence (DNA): TGTGCCAGCAGCTTGCCGAGGCACGAGACCCAGTACTTC.

CDR3 residues: CASSLGLDGYTF. CDR3 DNA: TGTGCCAGCAGCTTGGGGCTCGATGGCTACACCTTC. This chain connects TRBV7-9 to TRBJ1-2; tentatively, D is TRBD1 (5 bases). V gave up 3 bases and J gave up 6 bases, with 8 bases separating them. Germline CDR1 and CDR2: SEHNR and FQNEAQ (reference sequence). The CDR3 contains 12 residues.

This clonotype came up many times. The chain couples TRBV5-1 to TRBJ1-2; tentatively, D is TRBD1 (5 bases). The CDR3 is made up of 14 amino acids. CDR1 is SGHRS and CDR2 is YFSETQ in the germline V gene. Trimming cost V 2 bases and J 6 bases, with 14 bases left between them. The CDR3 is CASSFVGAGDGYTF. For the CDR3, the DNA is TGCGCCAGCAGCTTCGTAGGGGCAGGAGATGGCTACACCTTC.

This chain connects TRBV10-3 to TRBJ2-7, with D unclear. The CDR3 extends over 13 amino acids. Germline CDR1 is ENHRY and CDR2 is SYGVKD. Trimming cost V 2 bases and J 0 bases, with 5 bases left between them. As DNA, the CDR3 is TGTGCCATCAGTGAGCCGCCCTCCTACGAGCAGTACTTC. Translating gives CAISEPPSYEQYF.

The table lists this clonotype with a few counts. The CDR3 DNA is TGTGCCACTACGACAGGGAATAATTCACCCCTCCACTTT. This codes for CATTTGNNSPLHF. The genes are TRBV10-3 and TRBJ1-6, with TRBD1 identical over 7 bases. This CDR3 comprises 13 residues. The trim removed 10 bases at V and 5 bases at J, leaving 5 bases unmatched. The germline V gene encodes CDR1 ENHRY and CDR2 SYGVKD.

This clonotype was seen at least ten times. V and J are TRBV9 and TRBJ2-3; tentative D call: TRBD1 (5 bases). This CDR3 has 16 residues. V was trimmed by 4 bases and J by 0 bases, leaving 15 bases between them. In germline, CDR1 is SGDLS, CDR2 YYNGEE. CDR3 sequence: CASSPRGRASTDTQYF. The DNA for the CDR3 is TGTGCCAGCAGCCCAAGGGGAAGAGCTAGCACAGATACGCAGTATTTT.

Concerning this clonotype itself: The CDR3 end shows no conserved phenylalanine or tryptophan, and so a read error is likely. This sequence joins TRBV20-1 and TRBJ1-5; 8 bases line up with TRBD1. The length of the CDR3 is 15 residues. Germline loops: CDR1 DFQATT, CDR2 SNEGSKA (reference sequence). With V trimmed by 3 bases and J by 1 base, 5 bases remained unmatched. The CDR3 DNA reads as TGCAGTGCTAGCTCAGGGGGCGGAAGCAATCAGCCCCAGCATCTT. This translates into CSASSGGGSNQPQHL.

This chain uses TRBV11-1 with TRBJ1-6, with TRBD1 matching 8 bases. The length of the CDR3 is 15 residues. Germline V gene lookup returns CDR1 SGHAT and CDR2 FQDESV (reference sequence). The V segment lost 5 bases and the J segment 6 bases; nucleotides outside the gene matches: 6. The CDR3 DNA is TGTGCCAGCAGCATCGGGACAGGAGCTAATTCACCCCTCCACTTT. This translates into CASSIGTGANSPLHF.

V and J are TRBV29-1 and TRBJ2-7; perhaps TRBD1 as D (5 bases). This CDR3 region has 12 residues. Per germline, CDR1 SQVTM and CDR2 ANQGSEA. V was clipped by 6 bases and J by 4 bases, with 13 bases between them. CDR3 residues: CSVQTRVYEQYF. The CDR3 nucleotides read TGCAGCGTCCAAACCAGGGTATACGAGCAGTACTTC.

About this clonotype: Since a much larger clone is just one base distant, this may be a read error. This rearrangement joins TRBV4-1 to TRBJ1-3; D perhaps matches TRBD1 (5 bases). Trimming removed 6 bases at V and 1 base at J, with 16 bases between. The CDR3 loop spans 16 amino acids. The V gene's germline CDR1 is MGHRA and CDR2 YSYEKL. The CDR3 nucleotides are TGCGCCAGCAGGCACAGGCAGGGACTTTCTGGAAACACCATATATTTT. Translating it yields CASRHRQGLSGNTIYF.

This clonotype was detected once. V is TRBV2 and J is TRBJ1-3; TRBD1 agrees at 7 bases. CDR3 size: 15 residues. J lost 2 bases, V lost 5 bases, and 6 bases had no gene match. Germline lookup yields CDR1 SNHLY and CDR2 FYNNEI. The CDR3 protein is CASSLPTGAGNTIYF. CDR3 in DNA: TGTGCCAGCAGTCTCCCAACAGGGGCTGGAAACACCATATATTTT.